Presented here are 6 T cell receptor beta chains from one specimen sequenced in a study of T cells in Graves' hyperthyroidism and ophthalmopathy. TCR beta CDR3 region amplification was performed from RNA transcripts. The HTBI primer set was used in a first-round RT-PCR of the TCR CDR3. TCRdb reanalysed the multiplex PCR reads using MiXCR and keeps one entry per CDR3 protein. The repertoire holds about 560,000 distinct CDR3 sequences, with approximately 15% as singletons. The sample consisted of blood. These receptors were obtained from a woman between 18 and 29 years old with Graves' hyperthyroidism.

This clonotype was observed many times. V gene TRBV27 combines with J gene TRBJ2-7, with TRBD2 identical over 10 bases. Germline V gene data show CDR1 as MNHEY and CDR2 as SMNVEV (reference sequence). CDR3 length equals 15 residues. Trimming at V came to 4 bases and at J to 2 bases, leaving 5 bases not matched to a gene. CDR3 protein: CASSSKGLATYEQYF. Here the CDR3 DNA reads TGTGCCAGCAGTTCTAAGGGACTAGCGACCTACGAGCAGTACTTC.

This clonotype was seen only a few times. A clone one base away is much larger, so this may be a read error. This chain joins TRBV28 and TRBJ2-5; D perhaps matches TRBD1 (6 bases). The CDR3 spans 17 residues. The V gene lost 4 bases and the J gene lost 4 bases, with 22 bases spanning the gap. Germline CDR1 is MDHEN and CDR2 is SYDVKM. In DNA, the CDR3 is TGTGCCAGCAGTTCCCATCGGACGGACAGTGGGCGAGAGACCCAGTACTTC. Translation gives CASSSHRTDSGRETQYF.

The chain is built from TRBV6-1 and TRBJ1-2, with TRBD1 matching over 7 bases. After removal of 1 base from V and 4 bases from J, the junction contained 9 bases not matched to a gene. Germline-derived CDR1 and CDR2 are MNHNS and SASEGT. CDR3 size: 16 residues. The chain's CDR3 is CASSEGLQGPFYGYTF. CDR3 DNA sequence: TGTGCCAGCAGTGAAGGTTTACAGGGGCCCTTCTATGGCTACACCTTC.

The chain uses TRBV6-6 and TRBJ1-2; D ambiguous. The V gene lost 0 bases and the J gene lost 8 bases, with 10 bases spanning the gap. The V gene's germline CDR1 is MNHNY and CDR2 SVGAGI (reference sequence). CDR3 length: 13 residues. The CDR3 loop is CASSYSRARGYTF. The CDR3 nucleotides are TGTGCCAGCAGTTACTCGAGGGCGAGGGGCTACACCTTC.

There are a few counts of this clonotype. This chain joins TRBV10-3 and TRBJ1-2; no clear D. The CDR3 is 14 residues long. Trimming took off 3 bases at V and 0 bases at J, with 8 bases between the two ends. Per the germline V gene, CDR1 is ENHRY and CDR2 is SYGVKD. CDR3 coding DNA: TGTGCCATCAGTGAATTCGGCACTAACTATGGCTACACCTTC. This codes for CAISEFGTNYGYTF.

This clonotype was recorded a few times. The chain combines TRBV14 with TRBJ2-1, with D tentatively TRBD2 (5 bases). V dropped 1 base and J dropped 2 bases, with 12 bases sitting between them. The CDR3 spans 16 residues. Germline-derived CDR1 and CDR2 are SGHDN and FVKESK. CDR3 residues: CASSQAGSGPYNEQFF. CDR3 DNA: TGTGCCAGCAGCCAAGCGGGAAGCGGACCCTACAATGAGCAGTTCTTC.